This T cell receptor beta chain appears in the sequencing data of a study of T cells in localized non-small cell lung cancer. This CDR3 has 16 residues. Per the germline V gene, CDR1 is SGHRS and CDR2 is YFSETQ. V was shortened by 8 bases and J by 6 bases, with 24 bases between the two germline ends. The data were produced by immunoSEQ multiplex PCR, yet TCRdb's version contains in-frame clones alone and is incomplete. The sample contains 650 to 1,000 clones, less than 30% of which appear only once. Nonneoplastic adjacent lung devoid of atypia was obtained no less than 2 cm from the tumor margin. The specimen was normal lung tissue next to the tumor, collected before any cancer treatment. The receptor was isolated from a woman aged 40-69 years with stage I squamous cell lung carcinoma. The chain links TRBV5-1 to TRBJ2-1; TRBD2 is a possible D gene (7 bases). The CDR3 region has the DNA TGCGCCAGTAGTTACCTAACGGGGGGCGTGGGCAATGAGCAGTTCTTC. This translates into CASSYLTGGVGNEQFF.